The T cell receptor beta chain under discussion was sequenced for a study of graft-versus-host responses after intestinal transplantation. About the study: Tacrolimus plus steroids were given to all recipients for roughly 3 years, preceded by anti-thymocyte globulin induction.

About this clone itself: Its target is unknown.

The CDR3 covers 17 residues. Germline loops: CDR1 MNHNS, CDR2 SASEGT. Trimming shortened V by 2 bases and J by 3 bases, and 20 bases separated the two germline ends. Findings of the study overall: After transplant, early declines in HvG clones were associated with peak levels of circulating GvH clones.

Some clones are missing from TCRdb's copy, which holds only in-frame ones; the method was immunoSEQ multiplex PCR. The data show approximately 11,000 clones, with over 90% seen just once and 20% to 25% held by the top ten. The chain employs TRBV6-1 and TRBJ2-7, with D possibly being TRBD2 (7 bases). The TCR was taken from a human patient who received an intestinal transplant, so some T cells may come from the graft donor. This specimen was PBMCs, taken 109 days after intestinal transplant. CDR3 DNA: TGTGCCAGCAGTGAAATTTTCTCGGGGGCTAGCGGCTACGAGCAGTACTTC. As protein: CASSEIFSGASGYEQYF.